The 26 T cell receptor beta chains listed next were all sequenced from one sample in a study of human T cells and chemical hapten exposure. TCRdb redid the calling of the RACE reads with MiXCR, one entry per CDR3 protein. Seen here are 240,000 or so distinct CDR3 sequences, about 9% observed once, and the top ten hold 2% to 3%. As to time point: pre-sensitization, week 0. Treatment of the sample: therapeutic diphenylcyclopropenone sensitization with weekly scalp DPC. Specimen: whole blood, collected in connection with sensitization to the hapten diphenylcyclopropenone (DPC). The receptors were sampled from a woman in her thirties or forties with alopecia areata. Some clones in this sample may be carry-over from other donors' samples.

The chain is built from TRBV3-1 and TRBJ2-7; D may match TRBD1 or TRBD2 (5 bases each). The CDR3 extends over 15 amino acids. Between the trimmed V and J ends, which lost 1 base and 2 bases, there was a span of 12 bases. Looked up from germline, CDR1 is LGHDT and CDR2 is YNNKEL (reference sequence). In DNA form, the CDR3 reads TGTGCCAGCAGCCAAGTGGGGGACGTTACCTACGAGCAGTACTTC. Amino acid sequence: CASSQVGDVTYEQYF.

The chain employs TRBV3-1 and TRBJ1-3; D uncertain. Germline V gene sequence: CDR1 LGHDT, CDR2 YNNKEL (reference sequence). This CDR3 is built from 12 residues. V lost 3 bases and J lost 6, with 6 bases in between. This chain's CDR3 is CASSQVQNTIYF. DNA of the CDR3: TGTGCCAGCAGCCAGGTCCAAAACACCATATATTTT.

In this sample, this clonotype turned up a few times. The chain carries TRBV19 and TRBJ2-1, with 10 bases aligning to TRBD2. The J segment lost 5 bases and the V segment lost 3 bases, leaving 13 bases of the junction unmatched. Germline V CDR1 and CDR2: LNHDA, SQIVND (reference sequence). The CDR3 sequence is 18 residues long. CDR3 in amino acids: CASSIGLAVHGGHNEQFF. The CDR3 DNA reads TGTGCCAGTAGTATCGGACTAGCGGTCCACGGGGGGCACAATGAGCAGTTCTTC.

This clonotype has more than one count but fewer than ten. This likely comes from a read error, as the CDR3 has no conserved phenylalanine or tryptophan at its end. The gene calls are TRBV28 and TRBJ2-5; either TRBD1 or TRBD2 may supply D (6 bases each). The CDR3 runs 13 residues. Deletions cut 7 bases from V and 5 bases from J, with 14 bases between. Germline CDR1 and CDR2: MDHEN and SYDVKM. CDR3 protein: CASTFPGAETQYS. Here the CDR3 DNA reads TGTGCCAGCACGTTTCCGGGGGCCGAGACCCAGTACTCC.

This clonotype was seen only a few times. The rearrangement joins TRBV4-3 to TRBJ2-3; D call uncertain. V dropped 0 bases and J dropped 2 bases, with 15 bases sitting between them. The germline CDR1 and CDR2 sequences are LGHNA and YSLEER. The CDR3 extends over 17 amino acids. Here the CDR3 reads CASSQDVIGLTTDTQYF. The CDR3 nucleotides read TGCGCCAGCAGCCAAGATGTCATTGGGCTAACCACAGATACGCAGTATTTT.

This clonotype occurred many times. CDR3 DNA sequence: TGTGCCAGCAGCCCCACAGTGAACTATGGCTACACCTTC. Translating gives CASSPTVNYGYTF. The chain is built from TRBV4-2 and TRBJ1-2; D is unresolved. Germline assignment: CDR1 LGHNA and CDR2 YNFKEQ. The CDR3 spans 13 residues. V gave up 4 bases and J gave up 2 bases, with 8 bases separating them.

This clonotype was detected many times. The genes are TRBV6-4 and TRBJ1-1, with D tentatively TRBD1 (6 bases). Germline-derived CDR1 and CDR2 are MRHNA and SNTAGT. This CDR3 contains 15 residues. Trimming pared 10 bases from V and 3 bases from J, leaving 21 bases between. The CDR3 nucleotides are TGTGCCACCTATAAGCCCGCAGGGGATCACACTGAAGCTTTCTTT. This gives the protein CATYKPAGDHTEAFF.

In its sample, this clonotype was seen a few times. The V call is TRBV6-5, the J call TRBJ2-3; D gene ambiguous. The CDR3 runs to 13 residues. Germline V lookup: CDR1 MNHEY, CDR2 SVGAGI. V lost 9 bases and J lost 1, with 11 bases in between. The CDR3 loop is CASWSSGTDTQYF. The CDR3 DNA sequence: TGTGCCAGTTGGAGTTCGGGCACAGATACGCAGTATTTT.

This clonotype was seen once. The gene calls are TRBV6-5 and TRBJ2-4, with D tentatively TRBD1 or TRBD2 (6 bases each). V gave up 8 bases and J gave up 9 bases, with 20 bases separating them. CDR3 length: 14 amino acids. Germline values: CDR1 MNHEY, CDR2 SVGAGI. CDR3 loop: CASWRGGMRSIQYF. Written as DNA, the CDR3 is TGTGCCAGCTGGCGAGGGGGGATGAGGAGCATTCAGTACTTC.

V gene TRBV28 combines with J gene TRBJ2-6; tentatively, D is TRBD1 (6 bases). The germline V and J ends were trimmed by 3 bases and 4 bases, with 13 bases remaining between them. CDR1 and CDR2 from the germline V gene are MDHEN and SYDVKM. The CDR3 sequence is 16 residues long. CDR3 protein: CASSLLGGSGANVLTF. The CDR3 region has the DNA TGTGCCAGCAGTTTGCTTGGGGGCTCCGGGGCCAACGTCCTGACTTTC.

This clonotype occurred many times. V is TRBV28 and J is TRBJ2-3; TRBD2 aligns across 10 bases. Trimming took 6 bases from V and 1 from J; bases not matched to a gene: 4. The CDR3 runs 15 residues. The V gene's germline CDR1 is MDHEN and CDR2 SYDVKM. CDR3 coding DNA: TGTGCCAGCAGACCTAGCGGGAGCGGCACAGATACGCAGTATTTT. It specifies CASRPSGSGTDTQYF.

The rearrangement joins TRBV12-3 or TRBV12-4 to TRBJ1-5; D is undetermined. The CDR3 covers 14 residues. V dropped 4 bases and J dropped 4 bases, with 11 bases sitting between them. This CDR3 is CASSSGGWNQPQHF. CDR3 bases: TGTGCCAGCAGTTCGGGTGGTTGGAATCAGCCCCAGCATTTT.

The rearrangement links TRBV10-3 to TRBJ2-1; D is undetermined. Germline CDR1 is ENHRY and CDR2 is SYGVKD. This CDR3 has 15 residues. V was shortened by 5 bases and J by 5 bases, with 16 bases between the two germline ends. CDR3 DNA sequence: TGTGCCATCAGTCCCGCCCCCTCGGTCGACAATGAGCAGTTCTTC. This encodes CAISPAPSVDNEQFF.

This clonotype was found a few times. The chain links TRBV28 to TRBJ1-1; no firm D call. V lost 5 bases and J lost 0, with 19 bases in between. This CDR3 contains 17 residues. CDR1 MDHEN and CDR2 SYDVKM come from the germline V gene. In DNA, the CDR3 is TGTGCCAGCAGTAATCGCATCCGAACCAGGTTGAACACTGAAGCTTTCTTT. This translates into CASSNRIRTRLNTEAFF.

This clonotype showed up many times. V gene TRBV4-1 combines with J gene TRBJ1-3; D is unresolved. The length of the CDR3 is 17 residues. V was clipped by 4 bases and J by 4 bases, with 20 bases between them. Germline V lookup: CDR1 MGHRA, CDR2 YSYEKL. This CDR3 reads CASSRAGGLRRGNTIYF. In DNA, the CDR3 is TGCGCCAGCAGCCGCGCGGGTGGCCTGCGGAGGGGAAACACCATATATTTT.

This clonotype came up many times. The chain couples TRBV28 to TRBJ1-2, with no clear D. This CDR3 region has 14 residues. Deletions cut 6 bases from V and 0 bases from J, with 11 bases between. Germline V gene lookup returns CDR1 MDHEN and CDR2 SYDVKM. CDR3 sequence (DNA): TGTGCCAGCAGGGGGTCCGGATCTAACTATGGCTACACCTTC. Translation gives CASRGSGSNYGYTF.

This clonotype was seen more than once but under ten times. The J gene is TRBJ2-1, the V gene TRBV29-1, with a possible D match to TRBD2 (6 bases). V was trimmed by 4 bases and J by 3 bases, leaving 10 bases between them. Germline V gene data show CDR1 as SQVTM and CDR2 as ANQGSEA. The CDR3 contains 13 residues. CDR3: CSVASGYYNEQFF. The DNA for the CDR3 is TGCAGCGTTGCGAGCGGGTACTACAATGAGCAGTTCTTC.

This clonotype was observed a handful of times. V usage is TRBV7-8 and J usage is TRBJ2-1; D not certain. Trimming stripped 4 bases from V and 6 bases from J, with 10 bases between. This CDR3 region has 13 residues. Germline CDR1 SGHVS, CDR2 FQNEAQ. The CDR3 DNA reads TGTGCCAGCAGCTCTCGGGTTGTCAATGAGCAGTTCTTC. As protein: CASSSRVVNEQFF.

This chain connects TRBV6-6 to TRBJ2-7; no clear D. Per the germline V gene, CDR1 is MNHNY and CDR2 is SVGAGI (reference sequence). There are 12 residues in the CDR3. V was pared by 7 bases and J by 5 bases, with 12 bases between. DNA for the CDR3: TGTGCCAGCACCGATGGTCCCGACGAGCAGTACTTC. Translation: CASTDGPDEQYF.

This clonotype was found a few times. The CDR3: CASSLGFPGLAVQETQYF. DNA of the CDR3: TGTGCCAGCAGTTTAGGTTTTCCGGGACTAGCGGTCCAAGAGACCCAGTACTTC. The chain links TRBV28 to TRBJ2-5, with TRBD2 matching over 11 bases. The germline V gene has CDR1 MDHEN and CDR2 SYDVKM. This CDR3 is 18 amino acids long. V dropped 2 bases and J dropped 1; count of bases not matched to a gene: 9.

This clonotype was recorded at least ten times. V usage is TRBV6-2 or TRBV6-3 and J usage is TRBJ1-1, with D perhaps TRBD1 (6 bases). The CDR3 totals 13 residues. Germline CDR1 MNHEY, CDR2 SVGEGT. V gave up 4 bases and J gave up 6 bases, with 12 bases separating them. In DNA form, the CDR3 reads TGTGCCAGCAGTTTCCTTGGACAGCCTGAAGCTTTCTTT. Its protein is CASSFLGQPEAFF.

This clonotype was seen more than once but under ten times. The chain employs TRBV5-1 and TRBJ1-6; 8 positions agree with TRBD1. The junction had 3 bases not matched to a gene; V was cut back by 3 bases and J by 1 base. CDR1 and CDR2 from the germline V gene are SGHRS and YFSETQ. This CDR3 region has 16 residues. The CDR3 region is CASSSRTGSYNSPLHF. The CDR3, as DNA: TGCGCCAGCAGCTCCCGGACAGGGTCCTATAATTCACCCCTCCACTTT.

This clonotype occurred many times. This sequence joins TRBV20-1 and TRBJ2-1; 9 bases fit TRBD2. The V and J ends lost 7 bases and 6 bases, in that order; junction bases with no gene match: 10. The CDR3 spans 14 residues. CDR1 is DFQATT, CDR2 SNEGSKA, per germline (reference sequence). In nucleotides, the CDR3 is TGCAGTGAACAGCGCGGGAGGGAGAGCAATGAGCAGTTCTTC. This gives the protein CSEQRGRESNEQFF.

Only a few counts were recorded for this clonotype. The chain combines TRBV20-1 with TRBJ2-7, with 9 bases that match TRBD1. The CDR3 covers 14 residues. Trimming took 6 bases from V and 3 from J; bases not matched to a gene: 9. Per the germline V gene, CDR1 is DFQATT and CDR2 is SNEGSKA (reference sequence). The CDR3 is CSALTDRGVYEQYF. In DNA form, the CDR3 reads TGCAGTGCCTTGACGGACAGGGGCGTCTACGAGCAGTACTTC.

J is TRBJ2-2 and V is TRBV12-3 or TRBV12-4; D not resolved. Deletions cut 3 bases from V and 3 bases from J, with 8 bases between. The CDR3 length is 14 residues. CDR3 loop: CASSFLLDTGELFF. CDR3 sequence (DNA): TGTGCCAGCAGTTTTCTCCTTGACACCGGGGAGCTGTTTTTT.

This clonotype was detected many times. This chain joins TRBV20-1 and TRBJ2-3, with TRBD2 matching 8 bases. The CDR3 extends over 14 amino acids. The trim removed 6 bases at V and 4 bases at J, leaving 9 bases unmatched. Looked up from germline, CDR1 is DFQATT and CDR2 is SNEGSKA (reference sequence). The CDR3 protein is CSASGTRFSDTQYF. The CDR3 coding sequence is TGCAGTGCGTCCGGGACTAGGTTTTCAGATACGCAGTATTTT.